The 14 T cell receptor beta chains below all came from one sample that was sequenced in a study of OX40 agonist ivuxolimab in advanced cancers. The repertoire was sequenced with immunoSEQ multiplex PCR; TCRdb's copy has only in-frame clones and lacks some. This sample has 100,000 to 120,000 clones, with roughly nine tenths found just once. Here the sequenced sample was CD4+ or CD8+ T cells sorted from blood, taken in a trial of the OX40 agonist ivuxolimab. The receptor set was obtained from an adult with an advanced solid tumor such as melanoma, head and neck, liver or kidney cancer.

The sample holds one count of this clone. This chain joins TRBV4-1 and TRBJ2-2, with D hard to call. Germline V gives CDR1 MGHRA, CDR2 YSYEKL. The CDR3 is 19 amino acids. V was pared by 1 base and J by 0 bases, with 18 bases between. The CDR3 protein is CASSQVSYRVVPNTGELFF. CDR3 in DNA: TGCGCCAGCAGCCAAGTATCCTACCGGGTAGTTCCGAACACCGGGGAGCTGTTTTTT.

V is TRBV7-2 and J is TRBJ1-3; no definite D call. V was cut by 5 bases and J by 3 bases, with 8 bases left in between. The CDR3 sequence is 13 residues long. Germline CDR1 is SGHTA and CDR2 is FQGNSA. Here the CDR3 reads CASSPLNGNTIYF. The CDR3 nucleotides read TGTGCCAGCAGCCCACTAAATGGAAACACCATATATTTT. The whole variable domain, remainder taken from reference TRBV7-2 and TRBJ1-3, is GAGVSQSPSNKVTEKGKDVELRCDPISGHTALYWYRQSLGQGLEFLIYFQGNSAPDKSGLPSDRFSAERTGGSVSTLTIQRTQQEDSAVYLCASSPLNGNTIYFGEGSWLTVV.

The J gene is TRBJ2-3, the V gene TRBV27; D may be TRBD1 (6 bases). This CDR3 contains 17 residues. V was cut by 3 bases and J by 5 bases, with 21 bases left in between. CDR1 and CDR2 (germline): MNHEY, SMNVEV (reference sequence). The CDR3, as DNA: TGTGCCAGCAGTTTTTCGCGCAGGGGACCCTCGGGAGATACGCAGTATTTT. This sequence encodes CASSFSRRGPSGDTQYF.

The gene calls are TRBV5-1 and TRBJ2-3, with TRBD2 matching 11 bases. The CDR3 length is 16 residues. Germline CDR1 is SGHRS and CDR2 is YFSETQ. V was pared by 2 bases and J by 2 bases, with 4 bases of the junction left unmatched. The CDR3 region has the DNA TGCGCCAGCAGCTTACAACTAGCGGGGGCCACAGATACGCAGTATTTT. This encodes CASSLQLAGATDTQYF. Together with reference TRBV5-1 and TRBJ2-3, the CDR3 gives the full variable domain: KAGVTQTPRYLIKTRGQQVTLSCSPISGHRSVSWYQQTPGQGLQFLFEYFSETQRNKGNFPGRFSGRQFSNSRSEMNVSTLELGDSALYLCASSLQLAGATDTQYFGPGTRLTVL.

The CDR3 spells CASSLGAEYEQYF. The CDR3 DNA sequence: TGCGCCAGCAGCTTGGGGGCAGAGTACGAGCAGTACTTC. J is TRBJ2-7 and V is TRBV5-1, with unresolved D. The length of the CDR3 is 13 residues. CDR1 is SGHRS, CDR2 YFSETQ, per germline. Trimming removed 0 bases at V and 4 bases at J, with 8 bases between.

This chain connects TRBV4-3 to TRBJ2-3, with D hard to call. The V gene's germline CDR1 is LGHNA and CDR2 YSLEER. Deletions cut 0 bases from V and 3 bases from J, with 7 bases between. This CDR3 region has 14 residues. CDR3 in DNA: TGCGCCAGCAGCCAAGATGAGGCGACAGATACGCAGTATTTT. This translates into CASSQDEATDTQYF.

This chain connects TRBV7-2 to TRBJ2-3; a weak D match, TRBD2 (5 bases). V lost 6 bases to trimming and J lost 0 bases, with 13 bases between them. The CDR3 totals 15 residues. Germline CDR1 is SGHTA and CDR2 is FQGNSA. The CDR3 DNA is TGTGCCAGCAGTCCGCCCGGGATTAGCACAGATACGCAGTATTTT. Amino acids: CASSPPGISTDTQYF.

This chain joins TRBV29-1 and TRBJ1-1, with TRBD1 as a possible D gene (5 bases). This CDR3 spans 13 amino acids. Germline CDR1 reads SQVTM; CDR2 reads ANQGSEA. V was pared by 6 bases and J by 1 base, with 12 bases between. The DNA for the CDR3 is TGCAGCGTCCGACAGCTAAAGAACACTGAAGCTTTCTTT. It codes for CSVRQLKNTEAFF.

The rearrangement uses TRBV18 and TRBJ2-1; D is undetermined. Germline V lookup: CDR1 KGHSH, CDR2 LQKENI. V lost 4 bases and J 5 bases, leaving 12 bases between the germline ends. The CDR3 loop spans 14 amino acids. CDR3 DNA sequence: TGTGCCAGCTCACTCGGACCGATTGACAATGAGCAGTTCTTC. It specifies CASSLGPIDNEQFF.

The CDR3 sequence: CASSVSETQYF. DNA of the CDR3: TGTGCCAGCAGCGTATCAGAGACCCAGTACTTC. This chain joins TRBV2 and TRBJ2-5, with D unclear. Trimming took 6 bases from V and 4 from J, leaving 6 bases between them. This CDR3 has 11 amino acids. The germline CDR1 and CDR2 sequences are SNHLY and FYNNEI.

The gene calls are TRBV15 and TRBJ2-3; TRBD2 matches 12 bases. Germline lookup yields CDR1 LNHNV and CDR2 YYDKDF (reference sequence). CDR3 length: 16 amino acids. The J segment lost 1 base and the V segment lost 5 bases, leaving 4 bases of the junction unmatched. CDR3 in DNA: TGTGCCACCAGCGCCCGACTAGCGGGGGGCACAGATACGCAGTATTTT. Amino acid sequence: CATSARLAGGTDTQYF.

Points on this clone: Mismatch with germline at one junction end may stem from a read error. This chain uses TRBV10-3 with TRBJ1-5, with D possibly matching TRBD1 (6 bases). Germline CDR1 reads ENHRY; CDR2 reads SYGVKD. The CDR3 runs to 13 residues. CDR3 region: CAIREGGNQPQHF. CDR3 DNA sequence: TGTGCCATCCGTGAGGGGGGCAATCAGCCCCAGCATTTT.

The genes are TRBV28 and TRBJ1-2, with a possible D match to TRBD1 (5 bases). Germline loops: CDR1 MDHEN, CDR2 SYDVKM. Trimming shortened V by 5 bases and J by 6 bases, and 13 bases separated the two germline ends. The CDR3 loop spans 13 amino acids. In DNA form, the CDR3 reads TGTGCCAGCAGTAGAGGGGTTTATAATGGCTACACCTTC. Residues: CASSRGVYNGYTF.

The chain recombines TRBV10-3 with TRBJ1-1; D is possibly TRBD1 (5 bases). Trimming stripped 7 bases from V and 0 bases from J, with 9 bases between. Germline CDR1 ENHRY, CDR2 SYGVKD. This CDR3 is built from 13 residues. The CDR3 loop reads CAIIGAVNTEAFF. CDR3 DNA sequence: TGTGCCATCATAGGGGCGGTGAACACTGAAGCTTTCTTT.